Below are 32 T cell receptor beta chains sequenced from a single sample in a study of control samples from healthy donors and cancer patients (dated by TCRdb to 2018 to 2021). The protocol used for the library was the immunoSEQ multiplex PCR assay. What TCRdb holds here is the immuneACCESS table cut down to in-frame rearrangements. Part of the clones is not present; checked against another copy, under half of the missing clones reflect an unresolved V gene, and the others are unexplained. The record for this sample contains 150,000 to 200,000 clones. Roughly 2% of the sample belongs to the ten largest clones. What was sequenced was blood. These receptors were obtained from a woman aged 30 to 39 in good health.

This chain links TRBV5-8 with TRBJ1-2, with D uncertain. This CDR3 is built from 15 residues. Germline CDR1 is SGHTS and CDR2 is YDEGEE. V shed 1 base and J shed 0 bases, with 10 bases lying between them. Here the CDR3 DNA reads TGTGCCAGCAGCTTGTCGAGGTTCTCTAACTATGGCTACACCTTC. Residues: CASSLSRFSNYGYTF.

The chain recombines TRBV5-1 with TRBJ1-4, with D unresolved. The CDR3 totals 14 residues. Germline V CDR1 and CDR2: SGHRS, YFSETQ. The germline V and J ends were trimmed by 4 bases and 7 bases, with 14 bases remaining between them. The CDR3 region is CASSPRGWSEKLFF. The CDR3 DNA reads as TGCGCCAGCAGCCCTCGGGGTTGGAGTGAAAAACTGTTTTTT.

The rearrangement uses TRBV6-6 and TRBJ1-5; tentative D call: TRBD1 (6 bases). CDR1 and CDR2 (germline): MNHNY, SVGAGI (reference sequence). The CDR3 is 16 residues long. V was clipped by 7 bases and J by 0 bases, with 16 bases between them. The CDR3 DNA is TGTGCCAGCATCCCGACAGGTTACGGTAGCAATCAGCCCCAGCATTTT. It encodes CASIPTGYGSNQPQHF.

The chain joins TRBV5-4 to TRBJ2-3; D possibly uses TRBD1 or TRBD2 (5 bases each). Germline V gene data show CDR1 as SGHNT and CDR2 as YYREEE (reference sequence). This CDR3 region has 13 residues. V was pared by 4 bases and J by 6 bases, with 12 bases between. CDR3 nucleotide sequence: TGTGCCAGCAGCACCCGGGACGAGGATACGCAGTATTTT. Encoded protein: CASSTRDEDTQYF.

The chain has TRBV19 and TRBJ1-2; possible D gene TRBD1, 5 bases. V was trimmed by 3 bases and J by 5 bases, leaving 16 bases between them. CDR3 length equals 15 residues. Per the germline V gene, CDR1 is LNHDA and CDR2 is SQIVND (reference sequence). The CDR3 protein is CASSMGPGTRYGYTF. In nucleotides, the CDR3 is TGTGCCAGTAGTATGGGGCCCGGGACCCGATATGGCTACACCTTC. The full variable domain, completed using reference TRBV19 and TRBJ1-2, is DGGITQSPKYLFRKEGQNVTLSCEQNLNHDAMYWYRQDPGQGLRLIYYSQIVNDFQKGDIAEGYSVSREKKESFPLTVTSAQKNPTAFYLCASSMGPGTRYGYTFGSGTRLTVV.

The chain's CDR3 is CASSKTGIQETQYF. The CDR3 coding sequence is TGTGCCAGCAGCAAAACAGGGATCCAAGAGACCCAGTACTTC. V is TRBV5-4 and J is TRBJ2-5; weak D call: TRBD1 (6 bases). Germline CDR1 is SGHNT and CDR2 is YYREEE (reference sequence). Trimming removed 4 bases at V and 1 base at J, with 11 bases between. The CDR3 sequence is 14 residues long.

The chain joins TRBV6-6 to TRBJ2-7; TRBD1 matches at 7 bases. V lost 8 bases to trimming and J lost 6 bases; unmatched junction nucleotides: 4. The CDR3 has 11 amino acids. Germline V CDR1 and CDR2: MNHNY, SVGAGI (reference sequence). CDR3 sequence: CASQGEGEQYF. The CDR3, as DNA: TGTGCCAGCCAGGGGGAAGGCGAGCAGTACTTC.

The V gene is TRBV19, the J gene TRBJ2-2; 8 bases fit TRBD2. Germline trimming cut 6 bases from V and 5 bases from J; bases unmatched to any gene: 14. The CDR3 loop spans 17 amino acids. Germline values: CDR1 LNHDA, CDR2 SQIVND (reference sequence). The CDR3 DNA reads as TGTGCCAGTAGCAGACGCTTAGGACTAGCTACGACCGGGGAGCTGTTTTTT. Translation gives CASSRRLGLATTGELFF. Using reference TRBV19 and TRBJ2-2 for the parts outside the CDR3, the full variable domain is DGGITQSPKYLFRKEGQNVTLSCEQNLNHDAMYWYRQDPGQGLRLIYYSQIVNDFQKGDIAEGYSVSREKKESFPLTVTSAQKNPTAFYLCASSRRLGLATTGELFFGEGSRLTVL.

This chain uses TRBV15 with TRBJ1-5; D is ambiguous. The CDR3 totals 16 residues. Trimming left V 1 base short and J 2 bases short, with 12 bases between. Germline V gene lookup returns CDR1 LNHNV and CDR2 YYDKDF (reference sequence). DNA for the CDR3: TGTGCCACCAGCAGAGTTGGCTCAACGGGCAATCAGCCCCAGCATTTT. Amino acids: CATSRVGSTGNQPQHF.

The genes are TRBV2 and TRBJ1-5, with 7 bases aligning to TRBD1. The CDR3 consists of 14 residues. Per the germline V gene, CDR1 is SNHLY and CDR2 is FYNNEI. V was clipped by 6 bases and J by 3 bases; unmatched bases: 5. CDR3 amino acids: CASRTGTVNQPQHF. The DNA for the CDR3 is TGTGCCAGCAGAACCGGGACAGTCAATCAGCCCCAGCATTTT.

The CDR3 region is CASRLTVEAFF. For the CDR3, the DNA is TGTGCCAGTAGACTTACAGTTGAAGCTTTCTTT. This chain connects TRBV19 to TRBJ1-1; D is unresolved. The CDR3 contains 11 residues. CDR1 is LNHDA, CDR2 SQIVND, per germline (reference sequence). Trimming removed 6 bases at V and 7 bases at J, with 9 bases between.

The genes are TRBV3-1 (or the pseudogene TRBV3-2) and TRBJ2-7, with D hard to call. Germline V gene lookup returns CDR1 LGHDT and CDR2 YNNKEL (reference sequence). This CDR3 has 15 amino acids. V lost 4 bases and J lost 5, with 18 bases in between. The chain's CDR3 is CASSRTLVETDEQYF. The CDR3 bases are TGTGCCAGCAGCCGCACCCTAGTCGAAACTGACGAGCAGTACTTC.

The V call is TRBV6-5, the J call TRBJ1-2; 8 bases are a match to TRBD1. In germline, CDR1 is MNHEY, CDR2 SVGAGI. This CDR3 comprises 13 residues. J lost 8 bases, V lost 5 bases, and 7 bases had no gene match. The CDR3 loop reads CASSPWTGNGYTF. The CDR3 nucleotides are TGTGCCAGCAGTCCTTGGACAGGGAACGGCTACACCTTC.

The chain carries TRBV5-1 and TRBJ2-7; 7 bases map to TRBD1. V trimming: 4 bases; J trimming: 3 bases; junction bases outside the gene matches: 10. Germline V gene sequence: CDR1 SGHRS, CDR2 YFSETQ. CDR3 length equals 15 residues. CDR3 sequence: CASSIDRANFYEQYF. The DNA of the CDR3 is TGCGCCAGCAGCATCGACAGGGCGAACTTCTACGAGCAGTACTTC.

CDR3 region: CASSWTGRETSYTF. CDR3 DNA: TGTGCCAGCAGTTGGACAGGGAGAGAAACAAGCTACACCTTC. The rearrangement uses TRBV28 and TRBJ1-2, with 8 bases that match TRBD1. CDR1 is MDHEN, CDR2 SYDVKM, per germline. The trim removed 4 bases at V and 9 bases at J, leaving 10 bases unmatched. This CDR3 has 14 residues.

The rearrangement links TRBV19 to TRBJ1-5; tentatively, D is TRBD1 (6 bases). V was cut by 5 bases and J by 5 bases, with 10 bases left in between. In germline, CDR1 is LNHDA, CDR2 SQIVND (reference sequence). The CDR3 is 13 residues long. The CDR3 loop reads CASSPQGYQPQHF. The CDR3 coding sequence is TGTGCCAGTAGTCCCCAGGGGTATCAGCCCCAGCATTTT.

V is TRBV5-1 and J is TRBJ1-1; no clear D gene. This CDR3 comprises 14 residues. Germline V gene data show CDR1 as SGHRS and CDR2 as YFSETQ. V lost 4 bases and J 1 base, leaving 11 bases between the germline ends. Here the CDR3 DNA reads TGCGCCAGCAGCGAACCGTATGCGAACACTGAAGCTTTCTTT. Translation gives CASSEPYANTEAFF.

The CDR3 region is CASSPGLATYNEQFF. CDR3 DNA sequence: TGTGCCAGCAGTCCAGGACTAGCGACCTACAATGAGCAGTTCTTC. The chain is built from TRBV28 and TRBJ2-1; 9 nucleotides align to TRBD2. There are 15 residues in the CDR3. Germline-derived CDR1 and CDR2 are MDHEN and SYDVKM. The junction had 4 bases not matched to a gene; V was cut back by 5 bases and J by 2 bases.

This chain connects TRBV6-1 to TRBJ1-2, with 9 bases lining up with TRBD1. CDR1 MNHNS and CDR2 SASEGT come from the germline V gene. V trimming: 3 bases; J trimming: 8 bases; junction bases outside the gene matches: 7. The CDR3 is 14 amino acids. DNA of the CDR3: TGTGCCAGCAGTGAGATACAGGGGGCGATCGGCTACACCTTC. Its translation: CASSEIQGAIGYTF.

The rearrangement links TRBV19 to TRBJ2-7; no firm D call. The CDR3 loop spans 12 amino acids. CDR1 LNHDA and CDR2 SQIVND come from the germline V gene (reference sequence). The V and J ends lost 6 bases and 2 bases respectively, with 8 bases between them. In DNA, the CDR3 is TGTGCCAGTAGCGGAGCGACCTACGAGCAGTACTTC. It encodes CASSGATYEQYF.

The gene calls are TRBV5-1 and TRBJ2-5; tentatively, D is TRBD2 (6 bases). The CDR3 loop spans 14 amino acids. Germline V CDR1 and CDR2: SGHRS, YFSETQ. Trimming left V 4 bases short and J 0 bases short, with 10 bases between. CDR3 sequence: CASSASGYQETQYF. The CDR3 DNA sequence: TGCGCCAGCAGCGCGAGCGGGTACCAAGAGACCCAGTACTTC.

The chain combines TRBV9 with TRBJ1-2, with D possibly being TRBD1 (5 bases). Germline CDR1 reads SGDLS; CDR2 reads YYNGEE. With 0 bases removed from V and 3 bases from J, the gap between germline ends came to 9 bases. CDR3 length equals 14 residues. The CDR3 spells CASSVGDGDYGYTF. The DNA for the CDR3 is TGTGCCAGCAGCGTAGGGGACGGAGACTATGGCTACACCTTC.

The V call is TRBV23-1, the J call TRBJ1-4; D is ambiguous. TRBV23-1 is labeled an ORF, and its function is uncertain. V was shortened by 6 bases and J by 7 bases, with 18 bases between the two germline ends. There are 15 residues in the CDR3. The CDR3 DNA reads as TGCGCCAGCAGCCAAATTGAGGGAGGAAGTGAAAAACTGTTTTTT. Translated, it gives CASSQIEGGSEKLFF.

V is TRBV7-2 and J is TRBJ2-1, with 9 bases identical to TRBD2. The germline CDR1 and CDR2 sequences are SGHTA and FQGNSA. J lost 3 bases, V lost 5 bases, and 11 bases had no gene match. The CDR3 length is 17 residues. The chain's CDR3 is CASSQGFSGGFYNEQFF. The DNA of the CDR3 is TGTGCCAGCAGCCAGGGGTTTAGCGGGGGATTCTACAATGAGCAGTTCTTC. Full variable domain (rest looked up from reference TRBV7-2 and TRBJ2-1): GAGVSQSPSNKVTEKGKDVELRCDPISGHTALYWYRQSLGQGLEFLIYFQGNSAPDKSGLPSDRFSAERTGGSVSTLTIQRTQQEDSAVYLCASSQGFSGGFYNEQFFGPGTRLTVL.

V usage is TRBV2 and J usage is TRBJ2-7; TRBD2 might be the D (6 bases). Germline-derived CDR1 and CDR2 are SNHLY and FYNNEI. The germline V and J ends were trimmed by 7 bases and 4 bases, with 14 bases remaining between them. The CDR3 spans 13 residues. In DNA form, the CDR3 reads TGTGCCAGCACGCGGGAATGGGGATACGAGCAGTACTTC. Translation gives CASTREWGYEQYF.

The chain has TRBV18 and TRBJ1-4, with 8 bases identical to TRBD1. J gave up 8 bases and V 3 bases, and 11 bases lay outside the gene matches. Germline CDR1 KGHSH, CDR2 LQKENI. The CDR3 runs to 16 residues. This chain's CDR3 is CASSPQRDRRREKLFF. The CDR3 coding sequence is TGTGCCAGCTCACCTCAGAGGGACAGGAGGCGGGAAAAACTGTTTTTT.

This chain uses TRBV4-1 with TRBJ1-3; D gene ambiguous. The germline V and J ends were trimmed by 4 bases and 0 bases, with 16 bases remaining between them. The CDR3 contains 17 residues. Looked up from germline, CDR1 is MGHRA and CDR2 is YSYEKL. The CDR3 DNA reads as TGCGCCAGCAGCCCCGGCCGGGCACTCGACTCTGGAAACACCATATATTTT. Amino acids: CASSPGRALDSGNTIYF.

Here the CDR3 reads CASSQGQSYGYTF. The CDR3 DNA sequence: TGTGCCAGCAGCCAGGGACAGTCCTATGGCTACACCTTC. The chain recombines TRBV6-6 with TRBJ1-2; 7 bases line up with TRBD1. The V segment lost 6 bases and the J segment 4 bases; nucleotides outside the gene matches: 5. CDR1 and CDR2 from the germline V gene are MNHNY and SVGAGI (reference sequence). This CDR3 spans 13 amino acids.

V is TRBV7-9 and J is TRBJ2-7, with 8 bases that match TRBD1. The trim removed 2 bases at V and 7 bases at J, leaving 13 bases unmatched. The germline gives CDR1 SEHNR, CDR2 FQNEAQ (reference sequence). There are 16 residues in the CDR3. CDR3 protein: CASSLLAGQGFREQYF. In nucleotides, the CDR3 is TGTGCCAGCAGCTTATTAGCCGGACAGGGTTTTCGGGAGCAGTACTTC.

J is TRBJ2-5 and V is TRBV4-1, with D maybe TRBD2 (5 bases). CDR3 length: 14 amino acids. Germline loops: CDR1 MGHRA, CDR2 YSYEKL. Between the trimmed V and J ends, which lost 0 bases and 2 bases, there was a span of 7 bases. The CDR3 here is CASSQELGQETQYF. The CDR3 DNA follows: TGCGCCAGCAGCCAAGAACTAGGTCAAGAGACCCAGTACTTC.

The chain couples TRBV30 to TRBJ2-3; weak D call: TRBD2 (5 bases). CDR1 is GTSNPN and CDR2 is SVGIG in the germline V gene (reference sequence). V was clipped by 0 bases and J by 6 bases, with 10 bases between them. The CDR3 loop spans 13 amino acids. The CDR3 sequence is CAWSVNRRDTQYF. As DNA, the CDR3 is TGTGCCTGGAGTGTAAATAGGAGGGATACGCAGTATTTT.

The chain combines TRBV28 with TRBJ2-7; D not certain. V lost 2 bases to trimming and J lost 3 bases, with 8 bases between them. The CDR3 has 13 amino acids. In germline, CDR1 is MDHEN, CDR2 SYDVKM. CDR3 amino acids: CASSLLSSYEQYF. As DNA, the CDR3 is TGTGCCAGCAGTTTACTCAGCAGCTACGAGCAGTACTTC.